This T cell receptor (beta chain) was obtained from a study of cytomegalovirus exposure and HLA in healthy donors. General study points: In the analysis, some V segments, TRBV6-2 and TRBV6-3 included, were excluded as indistinguishable.

Comment on this clone: Its antigen is not identified.

Germline V gene lookup returns CDR1 SGHAT and CDR2 FQNNGV. This CDR3 is built from 16 residues. V trimming: 1 base; J trimming: 2 bases; junction bases outside the gene matches: 3. Both 60 Vbeta primers and 13 Jbeta primers went into the PCR. Assay used: immunoSEQ multiplex PCR; TCRdb lists only in-frame clones, some missing. The sample lists some 150,000 clones, approximately 80% seen once, with 3.7% in the top ten. Sequencing used PBMCs. The chain recombines TRBV11-2 with TRBJ2-5; 11 bases are shared with TRBD2. The TCR was taken from a young man in good health and CMV-seropositive. The CDR3 reads CASSLGTSGGQETQYF. The CDR3 nucleotides are TGTGCCAGCAGCTTAGGTACTAGCGGGGGTCAAGAGACCCAGTACTTC.